One and the same sample provided the 29 T cell receptor beta chains below, sequenced in a study of T cells in Graves' hyperthyroidism and ophthalmopathy. The CDR3 regions of TCR beta were amplified from RNA transcripts. A set of HTBI primers served as the primers for a first-round RT-PCR of the TCR CDR3. TCRdb analysed the multiplex PCR reads with MiXCR anew, one entry per CDR3 protein. The table includes approximately 430,000 distinct CDR3 sequences, about 15% detected once. Sequencing input: blood. These receptors all come from a man younger than 35 with Graves' ophthalmopathy.

This clonotype was detected ten times or more. J is TRBJ2-1 and V is TRBV20-1, with 12 bases identical to TRBD2. Germline CDR1 is DFQATT and CDR2 is SNEGSKA (reference sequence). Germline trimming cut 1 base from V and 10 bases from J; bases unmatched to any gene: 11. The length of the CDR3 is 16 residues. CDR3 bases: TGCAGTGCTAGAGGCCCTCCGGCTAGCGGGAGGGGAGAGCAGTTCTTC. Translation: CSARGPPASGRGEQFF.

This clonotype was detected ten times or more. The chain links TRBV5-1 to TRBJ2-7, with 10 nucleotides matching TRBD1. The CDR3 consists of 14 residues. Germline CDR1 and CDR2: SGHRS and YFSETQ. V lost 3 bases and J lost 4; bases outside the gene matches: 4. CDR3 sequence reads: CASSSGQGRYEQYF. The CDR3 region has the DNA TGCGCCAGCAGCTCGGGACAGGGGCGTTACGAGCAGTACTTC.

The gene calls are TRBV20-1 and TRBJ1-1; 8 bases match TRBD1. This CDR3 contains 13 residues. Germline V CDR1 and CDR2: DFQATT, SNEGSKA (reference sequence). V shed 3 bases, J shed 4 bases, and the junction held 4 bases outside the gene matches. This chain's CDR3 is CSASKQGVTEAFF. The DNA of the CDR3 is TGCAGTGCTAGCAAACAGGGGGTCACTGAAGCTTTCTTT.

This clonotype has ten or more counts. The chain uses TRBV2 and TRBJ1-6; no reliable D call. Trimming took 6 bases from V and 7 from J, leaving 16 bases between them. Germline CDR1 is SNHLY and CDR2 is FYNNEI. This CDR3 has 15 residues. The CDR3 protein is CASRRAETSNSPLHF. The CDR3 nucleotides are TGTGCCAGCAGGAGGGCCGAGACATCCAATTCACCCCTCCACTTT.

This clonotype has only a few counts. This chain uses TRBV19 with TRBJ2-2, with D unresolved. The CDR3 is 13 amino acids. V dropped 3 bases and J dropped 5 bases, with 7 bases sitting between them. The germline gives CDR1 LNHDA, CDR2 SQIVND (reference sequence). The CDR3 loop reads CASSIWVTGELFF. CDR3 sequence (DNA): TGTGCCAGTAGTATTTGGGTTACCGGGGAGCTGTTTTTT.

This clonotype was recorded many times. This chain links TRBV3-1 with TRBJ2-5; 8 bases match TRBD1. J lost 3 bases, V lost 4 bases, and 10 bases had no gene match. The CDR3 is made up of 16 amino acids. Germline CDR1 and CDR2: LGHDT and YNNKEL (reference sequence). The CDR3 coding sequence is TGTGCCAGCAGCCCGATCGGCAGGGGGCTAGAAGAGACCCAGTACTTC. The encoded protein is CASSPIGRGLEETQYF.

V is TRBV12-3 or TRBV12-4 and J is TRBJ2-7; D gene unclear. The CDR3 sequence is 15 residues long. Deletions cut 3 bases from V and 4 bases from J, with 16 bases between. CDR3 region: CASSLGIYYRYEQYF. The CDR3 DNA follows: TGTGCCAGCAGTTTGGGGATCTACTATCGGTACGAGCAGTACTTC.

This clonotype was observed many times. The chain couples TRBV7-2 to TRBJ2-7; D might be TRBD1 (5 bases). The CDR3 has 14 amino acids. Trimming pared 1 base from V and 3 bases from J, leaving 10 bases between. The germline V gene encodes CDR1 SGHTA and CDR2 FQGNSA. The CDR3 region has the DNA TGTGCCAGCAGCTTAGTGAACCAGGGCTACGAGCAGTACTTC. Translating gives CASSLVNQGYEQYF.

This clonotype was recorded at least ten times. The chain combines TRBV27 with TRBJ2-7; 10 bases are a match to TRBD1. Germline V gene sequence: CDR1 MNHEY, CDR2 SMNVEV (reference sequence). This CDR3 contains 14 residues. Trimming at V came to 5 bases and at J to 2 bases, leaving 3 bases not matched to a gene. The CDR3 bases are TGTGCCAGCAGTCGGGACAGGGGCGCCTACGAGCAGTACTTC. Its protein is CASSRDRGAYEQYF.

Only a few counts were recorded for this clonotype. The chain employs TRBV5-1 and TRBJ1-4; D remains ambiguous. Trimming took 4 bases from V and 5 from J, leaving 18 bases between them. CDR1 SGHRS and CDR2 YFSETQ come from the germline V gene. The CDR3 loop spans 16 amino acids. The CDR3 here is CASSAGHGKLNEKLFF. The CDR3 region has the DNA TGCGCCAGCAGCGCAGGCCATGGTAAACTCAATGAAAAACTGTTTTTT. Filled out from reference TRBV5-1 and TRBJ1-4, the complete variable domain reads KAGVTQTPRYLIKTRGQQVTLSCSPISGHRSVSWYQQTPGQGLQFLFEYFSETQRNKGNFPGRFSGRQFSNSRSEMNVSTLELGDSALYLCASSAGHGKLNEKLFFGSGTQLSVL.

The sample holds many counts of this clonotype. This sequence joins TRBV12-3 or TRBV12-4 and TRBJ2-3; perhaps TRBD1 as D (5 bases). The ends were cut back, 4 bases at V and 6 bases at J, with 14 bases in the middle. This CDR3 is built from 14 residues. The DNA for the CDR3 is TGTGCCAGCAGTTCCTTGACAGCAGGGGATACGCAGTATTTT. Its protein product is CASSSLTAGDTQYF.

The chain employs TRBV20-1 and TRBJ2-2, with D uncertain. Germline values: CDR1 DFQATT, CDR2 SNEGSKA (reference sequence). Trimming pared 2 bases from V and 7 bases from J, leaving 8 bases between. The CDR3 totals 12 residues. The CDR3 nucleotides read TGCAGTGCTAGAATGGGATACGGGGAGCTGTTTTTT. It is translated as CSARMGYGELFF.

The chain couples TRBV5-6 to TRBJ1-1; a weak D match, TRBD1 (5 bases). CDR1 is SGHDT, CDR2 YYEEEE, per germline. V was clipped by 0 bases and J by 3 bases, with 12 bases between them. The CDR3 spans 15 residues. The CDR3 coding sequence is TGTGCCAGCAGCTTGGGCCGGGGGAGATACACTGAAGCTTTCTTT. This gives the protein CASSLGRGRYTEAFF.

The chain combines TRBV12-3 or TRBV12-4 with TRBJ2-7; 7 nucleotides align to TRBD1. J gave up 7 bases and V 3 bases, and 9 bases lay outside the gene matches. The CDR3 has 14 residues. CDR3 nucleotides: TGTGCCAGCAGTTTTGAGACAGGGCCTCGGGAGCAGTACTTC. It is translated as CASSFETGPREQYF.

This clonotype showed up many times. The chain couples TRBV6-5 to TRBJ2-7; D call uncertain. V gave up 0 bases and J gave up 3 bases, with 12 bases separating them. The CDR3 length is 15 residues. CDR1 MNHEY and CDR2 SVGAGI come from the germline V gene. CDR3 loop: CASSYSSLDFYEQYF. The CDR3 coding sequence is TGTGCCAGCAGTTACTCGAGTCTCGATTTCTACGAGCAGTACTTC.

This clonotype came up many times. The genes are TRBV5-1 and TRBJ1-1, with 10 nucleotides matching TRBD1. This CDR3 region has 15 residues. CDR1 SGHRS and CDR2 YFSETQ come from the germline V gene. V was clipped by 4 bases and J by 4 bases; unmatched bases: 7. The CDR3 here is CASSTGTGEVTEAFF. In nucleotides, the CDR3 is TGCGCCAGCAGCACCGGGACAGGGGAAGTCACTGAAGCTTTCTTT.

This sequence joins TRBV19 and TRBJ2-1; 9 bases agree with TRBD1. Germline-derived CDR1 and CDR2 are LNHDA and SQIVND (reference sequence). Unmatched junction bases numbered 7, after V lost 5 bases and J lost 5 bases. This CDR3 has 15 residues. The CDR3 region is CASSPLRTGDNEQFF. In nucleotides, the CDR3 is TGTGCCAGTAGTCCCCTCCGGACAGGGGACAATGAGCAGTTCTTC.

This clonotype turned up a few times. V gene TRBV29-1 combines with J gene TRBJ1-3; perhaps TRBD1 as D (5 bases). This CDR3 comprises 12 residues. V was shortened by 7 bases and J by 4 bases, with 11 bases between the two germline ends. Germline CDR1 reads SQVTM; CDR2 reads ANQGSEA. CDR3 bases: TGCAGCGGAGGGACTCCCGGAAACACCATATATTTT. This translates into CSGGTPGNTIYF.

This clonotype occurred many times. This rearrangement joins TRBV18 to TRBJ2-7, with D tentatively TRBD2 (5 bases). Germline-derived CDR1 and CDR2 are KGHSH and LQKENI. V dropped 5 bases and J dropped 4 bases, with 12 bases sitting between them. The CDR3 length is 13 residues. This CDR3 reads CASSGLAAYEQYF. CDR3 nucleotides: TGTGCCAGCTCAGGGCTAGCCGCGTACGAGCAGTACTTC. Based on the CDR3 plus reference TRBV18 and TRBJ2-7, the full variable domain is NAGVMQNPRHLVRRRGQEARLRCSPMKGHSHVYWYRQLPEEGLKFMVYLQKENIIDESGMPKERFSAEFPKEGPSILRIQQVVRGDSAAYFCASSGLAAYEQYFGPGTRLTVT.

This chain connects TRBV10-3 to TRBJ1-5; weak D call: TRBD1 (6 bases). The V end was cut by 6 bases, the J end by 5 bases, with 11 bases between. CDR1 is ENHRY, CDR2 SYGVKD, per germline. CDR3 size: 13 residues. The CDR3 DNA sequence: TGTGCCATCAGAGGAGGGGGTGATCAGCCCCAGCATTTT. It is translated as CAIRGGGDQPQHF.

In this sample, this clonotype turned up many times. This chain uses TRBV7-9 with TRBJ2-5; D remains ambiguous. Germline V gives CDR1 SEHNR, CDR2 FQNEAQ (reference sequence). The CDR3 consists of 11 residues. V gave up 7 bases and J gave up 4 bases, with 7 bases separating them. The CDR3 coding sequence is TGTGCCAGCACGTCCTCAGAGACCCAGTACTTC. This encodes CASTSSETQYF.

This clonotype was detected many times. This sequence joins TRBV3-1 and TRBJ1-1, with D unresolved. V gave up 6 bases and J gave up 4 bases, with 12 bases separating them. Germline V gene lookup returns CDR1 LGHDT and CDR2 YNNKEL (reference sequence). The CDR3 contains 13 residues. CDR3 coding DNA: TGTGCCAGCAGACACATCTCGGGCACTGAAGCTTTCTTT. Its protein is CASRHISGTEAFF.

The chain has TRBV6-2 or TRBV6-3 and TRBJ2-7, with 7 bases identical to TRBD1. The CDR3 sequence is 15 residues long. CDR1 and CDR2 from the germline V gene are MNHEY and SVGEGT. J lost 2 bases, V lost 6 bases, and 10 bases had no gene match. This CDR3 is CASRLSGTVTYEQYF. The CDR3 region has the DNA TGTGCCAGCAGACTTTCCGGGACAGTCACCTACGAGCAGTACTTC.

This clonotype was observed at least ten times. The CDR3, as DNA: TGTGCCAGCAGAATAGACACTGTGAACACTGAAGCTTTCTTT. This gives the protein CASRIDTVNTEAFF. The gene calls are TRBV6-2 or TRBV6-3 and TRBJ1-1; D not resolved. Germline V gene lookup returns CDR1 MNHEY and CDR2 SVGEGT. V shed 6 bases and J shed 0 bases, with 11 bases lying between them. There are 14 residues in the CDR3.

This sequence joins TRBV14 and TRBJ2-2; unclear D gene. Trimming shortened V by 5 bases and J by 0 bases, and 7 bases separated the two germline ends. Germline V gives CDR1 SGHDN, CDR2 FVKESK. The CDR3 is 14 amino acids. The CDR3 sequence: CASSLITNTGELFF. The DNA of the CDR3 is TGTGCCAGCAGCTTAATTACGAACACCGGGGAGCTGTTTTTT.

As for this clonotype: A read error is possible here, since a much larger clone lies one base away. The chain recombines TRBV20-1 with TRBJ2-3, with a possible D match to TRBD2 (6 bases). The CDR3 sequence is 15 residues long. V was pared by 0 bases and J by 3 bases, with 13 bases between. Germline values: CDR1 DFQATT, CDR2 SNEGSKA (reference sequence). CDR3 coding DNA: TGCAGTGCTAGAGATGTCGGGGAGGCAACAGATACGCAGTATTTT. Its protein is CSARDVGEATDTQYF.

This chain joins TRBV18 and TRBJ2-7, with 7 bases matching TRBD1. This CDR3 contains 15 residues. V dropped 0 bases and J dropped 0; count of bases not matched to a gene: 2. The germline V gene encodes CDR1 KGHSH and CDR2 LQKENI. The CDR3 DNA is TGTGCCAGCTCACCACCTTACAGGGGCTCCTACGAGCAGTACTTC. This gives the protein CASSPPYRGSYEQYF.

This clonotype appeared many times. The J gene is TRBJ1-2, the V gene TRBV7-8; maybe TRBD1 (5 bases). CDR3 length equals 10 residues. The germline gives CDR1 SGHVS, CDR2 FQNEAQ. The V gene lost 8 bases and the J gene lost 4 bases, with 5 bases spanning the gap. The CDR3 loop is CASGTYGYTF. CDR3 nucleotide sequence: TGTGCCAGCGGGACCTATGGCTACACCTTC.

This clonotype has at least ten counts. The genes are TRBV7-2 and TRBJ1-4; TRBD1 agrees at 9 bases. CDR1 and CDR2 from the germline V gene are SGHTA and FQGNSA. The CDR3 consists of 14 residues. V shed 3 bases, J shed 4 bases, and the junction held 0 bases outside the gene matches. The CDR3 loop reads CASSLTGGNEKLFF. The CDR3 DNA follows: TGTGCCAGCAGCTTGACAGGGGGTAATGAAAAACTGTTTTTT.